This passage covers 17 T cell receptor beta chains from one sample sequenced in a study of beta chain features in type 1 diabetes. The authors reverse transcribed all of the isolated RNA, so sequencing captured expressed TCRB transcripts. TCRdb keeps only in-frame clones here, not all; method: immunoSEQ multiplex PCR. The profile covers hundreds of thousands of clones, with less than 10% appearing a single time and around 0.44% taken by the ten largest. Sequencing used central memory CD4+ T cells from blood. The receptors were gathered from a woman aged 18-29 years in good health.

This clone was seen a handful of times. The CDR3 region is CASSTAPGLAGGSGEQFF. In DNA form, the CDR3 reads TGCGCCAGCAGCACTGCGCCGGGACTAGCGGGAGGGTCCGGTGAGCAGTTCTTC. V and J are TRBV10-1 and TRBJ2-1; 16 bases are shared with TRBD2. V lost 6 bases to trimming and J lost 9 bases; unmatched junction nucleotides: 14. Germline V gene data show CDR1 as WNHNN and CDR2 as SYGVQD (reference sequence). The CDR3 has 18 residues.

This clone was recorded many times. The rearrangement links TRBV7-2 to TRBJ2-3; perhaps TRBD2 as D (6 bases). The germline V and J ends were trimmed by 1 base and 10 bases, with 15 bases remaining between them. The CDR3 runs 14 residues. In germline, CDR1 is SGHTA, CDR2 FQGNSA. The CDR3 here is CASSLVGEAISQYF. The CDR3, as DNA: TGTGCCAGCAGCTTAGTTGGGGAGGCCATCTCGCAGTATTTT.

V usage is TRBV20-1 and J usage is TRBJ2-1, with a weak D call TRBD2 (6 bases). Germline assignment: CDR1 DFQATT and CDR2 SNEGSKA (reference sequence). V shed 6 bases and J shed 6 bases, with 9 bases lying between them. The CDR3 runs 11 residues. DNA for the CDR3: TGCAGTGCCAAGACTAGCAATGAGCAGTTCTTC. The encoded protein is CSAKTSNEQFF.

This clone was seen a few times. The chain has TRBV27 and TRBJ1-4; 7 bases match TRBD1. The CDR3 has 15 amino acids. The germline V gene encodes CDR1 MNHEY and CDR2 SMNVEV (reference sequence). V dropped 6 bases and J dropped 1; count of bases not matched to a gene: 5. The CDR3 nucleotides read TGTGCCAGCAGACTTCGACAGGGAACTAATGAAAAACTGTTTTTT. It encodes CASRLRQGTNEKLFF.

This clone has a handful of counts. The V call is TRBV15, the J call TRBJ1-2; 9 nucleotides agree with TRBD1. The V and J ends lost 3 bases and 8 bases, in that order; junction bases with no gene match: 4. This CDR3 has 13 amino acids. Germline V gene lookup returns CDR1 LNHNV and CDR2 YYDKDF (reference sequence). Here the CDR3 reads CATSRDRGSGYTF. CDR3 DNA sequence: TGTGCCACCAGCAGGGACAGGGGATCCGGCTACACCTTC. Drawing the rest from reference TRBV15 and TRBJ1-2, the complete variable domain is DAMVIQNPRYQVTQFGKPVTLSCSQTLNHNVMYWYQQKSSQAPKLLFHYYDKDFNNEADTPDNFQSRRPNTSFCFLDIRSPGLGDTAMYLCATSRDRGSGYTFGSGTRLTVV.

This clone was observed at least ten times. The chain uses TRBV28 and TRBJ1-3, with D perhaps matching TRBD1 (6 bases). With 4 bases removed from V and 4 bases from J, the gap between germline ends came to 14 bases. The CDR3 sequence is 15 residues long. The V gene's germline CDR1 is MDHEN and CDR2 SYDVKM. CDR3 sequence reads: CASSWVTGQGNTIYF. The CDR3 DNA reads as TGTGCCAGCAGTTGGGTGACCGGACAGGGAAACACCATATATTTT.

This chain links TRBV6-6 with TRBJ2-7; 7 nucleotides match TRBD2. Germline lookup yields CDR1 MNHNY and CDR2 SVGAGI (reference sequence). The junction had 14 bases not matched to a gene; V was cut back by 9 bases and J by 6 bases. The CDR3 runs 14 residues. CDR3 in amino acids: CASRRGREASEQYF. The CDR3 DNA sequence: TGTGCCAGTCGAAGGGGACGGGAGGCTTCCGAGCAGTACTTC.

This clone was counted between two and nine times. This chain joins TRBV27 and TRBJ2-2; 8 bases fit TRBD1. This CDR3 is built from 20 residues. V lost 5 bases and J lost 0; bases outside the gene matches: 17. Germline values: CDR1 MNHEY, CDR2 SMNVEV (reference sequence). In DNA, the CDR3 is TGTGCCAGCAGTCAGGGGGCGGGACAGACAATTTACTCGAACACCGGGGAGCTGTTTTTT. Amino acids: CASSQGAGQTIYSNTGELFF.

This clone was observed many times. The V gene is TRBV21-1, the J gene TRBJ2-7; the D call in the table, TRBD1, was not verified against the DNA. TRBV21-1 is a listed pseudogene. CDR3 length equals 17 residues. This CDR3 is CASSLGDRDDFLHEQYF. DNA for the CDR3: TGTGCCAGCAGCCTGGGGGACAGGGACGACTTCCTCCACGAGCAGTACTTC.

The V call is TRBV27, the J call TRBJ2-1, with 8 bases that match TRBD1. V lost 10 bases, J lost 8 bases, and 25 bases stayed unmatched. CDR3 size: 18 residues. Germline V lookup: CDR1 MNHEY, CDR2 SMNVEV (reference sequence). CDR3 in amino acids: CAIPRGRKLNLAWDEQFF. The CDR3 DNA reads as TGTGCCATCCCCAGGGGGCGAAAGCTTAACCTAGCGTGGGATGAGCAGTTCTTC.

Concerning this clone itself: A much larger clone lies a single base off, so this may be a read error. Other nucleotide sequences in the sample specify the same CDR3. The chain combines TRBV7-9 with TRBJ1-1; D ambiguous. V lost 2 bases and J lost 1, with 5 bases in between. Per the germline V gene, CDR1 is SEHNR and CDR2 is FQNEAQ (reference sequence). CDR3 length: 13 residues. The chain's CDR3 is CASSLTGNTEAFF. The CDR3, as DNA: TGTGCCAGCAGCTTAACGGGGAACACTGAAGCTTTCTTT.

This clone was observed a handful of times. This sequence joins TRBV27 and TRBJ2-3; D unresolved. This CDR3 is 15 amino acids long. Germline CDR1 MNHEY, CDR2 SMNVEV (reference sequence). The ends were cut back, 5 bases at V and 0 bases at J, with 12 bases in the middle. The CDR3 region is CASSRAPKSTDTQYF. The CDR3 nucleotides are TGTGCCAGCAGTCGCGCACCGAAGAGCACAGATACGCAGTATTTT.

This clone was recorded a few times. The conserved phenylalanine or tryptophan normally closing the CDR3 is absent here, so this likely arose from a read error. It is unclear where the CDR3 begins or ends on the DNA, so no DNA is shown, and the CDR3 is as TCRdb lists it. The chain joins TRBV28 to TRBJ1-5; the table calls TRBD1, which could not be checked here. The CDR3 is 13 amino acids in total, end residues counted. The germline V gene encodes CDR1 MDHEN and CDR2 SYDVKM. The CDR3: CASIPSSGTGSFR.

This clone was detected only a few times. The chain joins TRBV4-3 to TRBJ2-4; no firm D call. V lost 1 base and J 1 base, leaving 14 bases between the germline ends. The CDR3 totals 17 residues. Looked up from germline, CDR1 is LGHNA and CDR2 is YSLEER. The CDR3 bases are TGCGCCAGCAGCCAAGGAGCTGGAGTGAGGGCCAAAAACATTCAGTACTTC. Amino acid sequence: CASSQGAGVRAKNIQYF.

The chain couples TRBV13 to TRBJ2-3, with D possibly being TRBD2 (6 bases). This CDR3 has 15 amino acids. V was shortened by 2 bases and J by 4 bases, with 13 bases between the two germline ends. Per the germline V gene, CDR1 is PRHDT and CDR2 is FYEKMQ (reference sequence). Here the CDR3 DNA reads TGTGCCAGCAGCTTAAGGACGGGAGTAGCAGATACGCAGTATTTT. Its translation: CASSLRTGVADTQYF.

V is TRBV5-4 and J is TRBJ2-2; 8 bases align to TRBD1. V was pared by 1 base and J by 4 bases, with 0 bases of the junction left unmatched. The germline CDR1 and CDR2 sequences are SGHNT and YYREEE (reference sequence). This CDR3 comprises 14 residues. CDR3 in DNA: TGTGCCAGCAGCTTGACAGGGGGCACCGGGGAGCTGTTTTTT. Its protein is CASSLTGGTGELFF. The variable domain in full, with the rest retrieved from reference TRBV5-4 and TRBJ2-2, is ETGVTQSPTHLIKTRGQQVTLRCSSQSGHNTVSWYQQALGQGPQFIFQYYREEENGRGNFPPRFSGLQFPNYSSELNVNALELDDSALYLCASSLTGGTGELFFGEGSRLTVL.

This clone occurred many times. The V gene is TRBV5-5, the J gene TRBJ2-5; D unresolved. Germline assignment: CDR1 SGHKS and CDR2 YYEKEE (reference sequence). Trimming removed 3 bases at V and 0 bases at J, with 6 bases between. This CDR3 is 13 amino acids long. CDR3 DNA sequence: TGTGCCAGCAGCTCGTGGGACCAAGAGACCCAGTACTTC. This translates into CASSSWDQETQYF.